This T cell receptor (beta chain) came from a study of T-cell reconstitution after alpha-beta-depleted transplantation in children. Study results and limitations: Newly made T cells mostly supplied T-cell counts and diversity one year after transplant.

The CDR3 length is 17 residues. The germline V and J ends were trimmed by 6 bases and 4 bases, with 24 bases remaining between them. Unique molecular identifiers tagged the TCRbeta library. One entry per CDR3 protein results from TCRdb running MiXCR on the PCR reads. Among more than 400,000 distinct CDR3 sequences, about an eighth were seen once, and the ten largest hold less than 15%. Concerning this clonotype itself: Antigen unknown.

The V gene is TRBV12-3 or TRBV12-4, the J gene TRBJ1-2; D is perhaps TRBD1 (5 bases). The material sequenced was PBMCs, mostly from graft donor cells, taken 180 days after TCRalphabeta/CD19-depleted stem cell transplant. The TCR comes from a female patient between 2 and 10 years old who had a stem cell transplant for aplastic anemia, so the T cells may come from the graft donor. The CDR3 loop is CASSRPGTPLMGYGYTF. CDR3 bases: TGTGCCAGCAGCCGGCCAGGGACGCCTCTTATGGGCTATGGCTACACCTTC.